This T cell receptor (beta chain) comes out of a study of cytomegalovirus exposure and HLA in healthy donors. Researchers ran the PCR with 60 Vbeta and 13 Jbeta primers. The data were produced by immunoSEQ multiplex PCR, yet TCRdb's version contains in-frame clones alone and is incomplete. The sample has around 120,000 clones, 75% to 90% seen once; the top ten hold 7.5% to 9%. CDR3 length: 15 residues. Trimming took 2 bases from V and 4 from J; bases not matched to a gene: 6. Germline V gene lookup returns CDR1 MDHEN and CDR2 SYDVKM. This receptor was identified in a female donor in good health and CMV-seropositive. This sequence joins TRBV28 and TRBJ1-1; 8 bases fit TRBD1. The sample consisted of PBMCs. CDR3 DNA: TGTGCCAGCAGTTTAATGGACAGGGTGGGCACTGAAGCTTTCTTT. Amino acids: CASSLMDRVGTEAFF.